This T cell receptor beta chain was profiled in a study of T-cell reconstitution after alpha-beta-depleted transplantation in children. This clonotype was found many times. Antigen: not known. Study results and caveats: Diversity and T-cell counts at one year after transplant derived mostly from new T cells.

Preparation of the TCRbeta library involved a method that used unique molecular identifiers. TCRdb recomputed calls from the PCR reads with MiXCR, one row per CDR3 protein. The table has fewer than 550,000 distinct CDR3 sequences, roughly a tenth seen once. The junction had 18 bases not matched to a gene; V was cut back by 10 bases and J by 6 bases. This CDR3 region has 16 residues. CDR1 and CDR2 (germline): WSHSY, SAAADI. The receptor comes from a child aged 2-15 years with inherited bone marrow failure, due to receive a stem cell transplant. The sequencing used PBMCs, collected before TCRalphabeta/CD19-depleted stem cell transplant. The gene calls are TRBV10-2 and TRBJ2-3, with TRBD2 matching 8 bases. CDR3 nucleotides: TGCGCCACAGGAGGGGGTAGCGGGGCCGTCGGGGATACGCAGTATTTT. Protein product: CATGGGSGAVGDTQYF.